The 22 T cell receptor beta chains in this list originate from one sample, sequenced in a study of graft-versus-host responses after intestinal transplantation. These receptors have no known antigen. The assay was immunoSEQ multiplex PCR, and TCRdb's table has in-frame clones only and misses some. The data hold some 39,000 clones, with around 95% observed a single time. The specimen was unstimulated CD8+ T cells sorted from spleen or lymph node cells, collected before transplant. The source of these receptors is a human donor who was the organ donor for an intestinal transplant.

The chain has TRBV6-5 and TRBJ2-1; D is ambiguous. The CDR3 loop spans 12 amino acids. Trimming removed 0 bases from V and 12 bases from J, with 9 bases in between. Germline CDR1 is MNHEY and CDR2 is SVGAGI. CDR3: CASSYSPPGQFF. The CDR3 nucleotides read TGTGCCAGCAGTTACTCACCCCCGGGGCAGTTCTTC.

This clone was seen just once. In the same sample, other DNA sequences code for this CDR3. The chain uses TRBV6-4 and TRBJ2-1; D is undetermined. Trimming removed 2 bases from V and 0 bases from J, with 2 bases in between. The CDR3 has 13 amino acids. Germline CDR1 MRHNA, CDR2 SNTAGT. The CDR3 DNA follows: TGTGCCAGCAGTGACAGCTCCTACAATGAGCAGTTCTTC. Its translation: CASSDSSYNEQFF.

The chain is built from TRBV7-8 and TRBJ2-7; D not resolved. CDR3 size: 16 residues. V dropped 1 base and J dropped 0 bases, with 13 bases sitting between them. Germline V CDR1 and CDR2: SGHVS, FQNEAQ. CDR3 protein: CASSLGWRFSSYEQYF. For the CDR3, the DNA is TGTGCCAGCAGCTTAGGGTGGCGGTTCAGCTCCTACGAGCAGTACTTC. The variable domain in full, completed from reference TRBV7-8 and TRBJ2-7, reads GAGVSQSPRYKVAKRGQDVALRCDPISGHVSLFWYQQALGQGPEFLTYFQNEAQLDKSGLPSDRFFAERPEGSVSTLKIQRTQQEDSAVYLCASSLGWRFSSYEQYFGPGTRLTVT.

CDR3 region: CASSPRQFSYEQYF. The CDR3 DNA follows: TGTGCCAGCAGTCCACGACAGTTCTCCTACGAGCAGTACTTC. The V call is TRBV27, the J call TRBJ2-7, with D possibly TRBD1 on 5 matching bases. V lost 5 bases and J lost 0, with 11 bases in between. The germline CDR1 and CDR2 sequences are MNHEY and SMNVEV (reference sequence). The CDR3 totals 14 residues.

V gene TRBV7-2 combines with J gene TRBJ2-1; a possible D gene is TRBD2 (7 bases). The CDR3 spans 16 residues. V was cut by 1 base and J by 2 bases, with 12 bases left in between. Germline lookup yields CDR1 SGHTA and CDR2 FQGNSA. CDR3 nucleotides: TGTGCCAGCAGCTTAGTAGGGGGGGCCCCCTACAATGAGCAGTTCTTC. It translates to CASSLVGGAPYNEQFF. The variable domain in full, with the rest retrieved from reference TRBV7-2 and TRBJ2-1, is GAGVSQSPSNKVTEKGKDVELRCDPISGHTALYWYRQSLGQGLEFLIYFQGNSAPDKSGLPSDRFSAERTGGSVSTLTIQRTQQEDSAVYLCASSLVGGAPYNEQFFGPGTRLTVL.

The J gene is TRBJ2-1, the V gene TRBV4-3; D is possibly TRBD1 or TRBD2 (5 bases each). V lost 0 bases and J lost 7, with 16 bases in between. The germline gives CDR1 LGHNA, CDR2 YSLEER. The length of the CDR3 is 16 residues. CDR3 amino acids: CASSQDRGGAPNEQFF. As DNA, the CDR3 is TGCGCCAGCAGCCAAGATCGGGGCGGCGCCCCAAATGAGCAGTTCTTC.

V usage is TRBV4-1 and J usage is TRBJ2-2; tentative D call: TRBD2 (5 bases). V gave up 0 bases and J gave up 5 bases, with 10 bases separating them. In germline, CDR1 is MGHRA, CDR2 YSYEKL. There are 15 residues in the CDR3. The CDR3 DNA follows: TGCGCCAGCAGCCAAGATCCTGGAGGAACCGGGGAGCTGTTTTTT. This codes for CASSQDPGGTGELFF.

The CDR3 DNA reads as TGTGCCTGGAGTGTGATGGCGCCCCCGGAAAAACTGTTTTTT. This encodes CAWSVMAPPEKLFF. The chain recombines TRBV30 with TRBJ1-4; D gene uncertain. V lost 0 bases and J lost 8, with 13 bases in between. Germline CDR1 reads GTSNPN; CDR2 reads SVGIG (reference sequence). The CDR3 totals 14 residues.

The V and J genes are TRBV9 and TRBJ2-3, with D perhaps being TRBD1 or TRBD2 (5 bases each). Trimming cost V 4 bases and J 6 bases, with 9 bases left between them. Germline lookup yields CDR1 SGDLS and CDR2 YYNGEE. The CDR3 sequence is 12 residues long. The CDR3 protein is CASSPWGDTQYF. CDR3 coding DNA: TGTGCCAGCAGCCCTTGGGGGGATACGCAGTATTTT.

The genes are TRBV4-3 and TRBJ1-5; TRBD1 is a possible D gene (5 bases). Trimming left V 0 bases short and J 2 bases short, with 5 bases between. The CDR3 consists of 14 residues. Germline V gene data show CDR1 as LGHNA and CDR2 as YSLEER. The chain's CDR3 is CASSQDRGNQPQHF. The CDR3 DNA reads TGCGCCAGCAGCCAAGACAGGGGCAATCAGCCCCAGCATTTT.

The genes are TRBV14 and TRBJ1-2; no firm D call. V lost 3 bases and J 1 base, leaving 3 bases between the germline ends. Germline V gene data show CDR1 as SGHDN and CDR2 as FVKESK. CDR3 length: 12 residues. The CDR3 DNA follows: TGTGCCAGCAGCCAGGGTAACTATGGCTACACCTTC. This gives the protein CASSQGNYGYTF.

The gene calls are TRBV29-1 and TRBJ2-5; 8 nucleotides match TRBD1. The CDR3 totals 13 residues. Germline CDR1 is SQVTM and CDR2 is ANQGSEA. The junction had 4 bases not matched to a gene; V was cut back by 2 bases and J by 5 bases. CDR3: CSVESRQGETQYF. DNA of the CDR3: TGCAGCGTTGAATCCCGACAGGGGGAGACCCAGTACTTC. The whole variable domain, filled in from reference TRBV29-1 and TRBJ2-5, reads SAVISQKPSRDICQRGTSLTIQCQVDSQVTMMFWYRQQPGQSLTLIATANQGSEATYESGFVIDKFPISRPNLTFSTLTVSNMSPEDSSIYLCSVESRQGETQYFGPGTRLLVL.

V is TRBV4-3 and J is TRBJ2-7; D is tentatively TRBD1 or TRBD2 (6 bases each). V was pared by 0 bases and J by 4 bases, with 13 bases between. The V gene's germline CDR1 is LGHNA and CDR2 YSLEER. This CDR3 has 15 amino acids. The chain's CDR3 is CASSQDWGATYEQYF. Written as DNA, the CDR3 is TGCGCCAGCAGCCAAGATTGGGGGGCGACTTACGAGCAGTACTTC.

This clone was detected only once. CDR3 sequence: CASSFGLLAGGHYEQFF. The CDR3 nucleotides read TGTGCCAGCAGCTTCGGCCTACTAGCGGGGGGCCACTATGAGCAGTTCTTC. The chain is built from TRBV7-6 and TRBJ2-1; 12 nucleotides agree with TRBD2. The CDR3 covers 17 residues. V shed 3 bases and J 8 bases; nucleotides not matched to a gene: 11. CDR1 and CDR2 from the germline V gene are SGHVS and FNYEAQ.

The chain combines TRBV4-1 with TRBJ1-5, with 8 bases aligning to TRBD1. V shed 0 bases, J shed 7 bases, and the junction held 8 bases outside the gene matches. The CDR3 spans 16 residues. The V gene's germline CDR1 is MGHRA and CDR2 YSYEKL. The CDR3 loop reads CASSQDWGQVRQPQHF. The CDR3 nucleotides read TGCGCCAGCAGCCAAGATTGGGGACAGGTCAGACAGCCCCAGCATTTT.

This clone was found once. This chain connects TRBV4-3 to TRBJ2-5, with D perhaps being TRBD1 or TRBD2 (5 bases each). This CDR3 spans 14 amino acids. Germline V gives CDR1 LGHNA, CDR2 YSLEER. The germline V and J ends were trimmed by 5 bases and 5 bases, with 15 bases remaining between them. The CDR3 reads CASSLFSGTETQYF. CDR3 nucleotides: TGCGCCAGCAGCTTGTTTTCCGGGACGGAGACCCAGTACTTC.

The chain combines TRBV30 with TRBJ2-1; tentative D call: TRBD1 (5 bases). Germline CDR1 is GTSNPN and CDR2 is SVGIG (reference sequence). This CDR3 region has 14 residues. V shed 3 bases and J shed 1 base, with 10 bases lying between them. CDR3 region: CAWRKDNSYNEQFF. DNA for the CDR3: TGTGCCTGGAGGAAGGACAATTCCTACAATGAGCAGTTCTTC.

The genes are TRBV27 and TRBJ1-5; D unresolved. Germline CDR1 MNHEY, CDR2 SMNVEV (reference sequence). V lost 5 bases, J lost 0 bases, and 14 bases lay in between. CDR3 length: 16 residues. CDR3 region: CASSPSEPLSNQPQHF. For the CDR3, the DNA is TGTGCCAGCAGTCCCTCCGAACCCCTTAGCAATCAGCCCCAGCATTTT.

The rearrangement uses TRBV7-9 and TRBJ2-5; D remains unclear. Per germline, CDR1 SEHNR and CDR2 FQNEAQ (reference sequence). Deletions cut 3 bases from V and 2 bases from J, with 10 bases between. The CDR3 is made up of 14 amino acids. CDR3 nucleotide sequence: TGTGCCAGCAGCTTTCCATCCCCACAAGAGACCCAGTACTTC. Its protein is CASSFPSPQETQYF.

The CDR3 bases are TGTGCCAGCAGCTTCGGTGGGGGGGCCCAGGAGACCCAGTACTTC. It codes for CASSFGGGAQETQYF. The chain employs TRBV7-3 and TRBJ2-5, with D tentatively TRBD2 (7 bases). The CDR3 consists of 15 residues. In germline, CDR1 is SGHTA, CDR2 FQGTGA. V was pared by 3 bases and J by 5 bases, with 16 bases between.

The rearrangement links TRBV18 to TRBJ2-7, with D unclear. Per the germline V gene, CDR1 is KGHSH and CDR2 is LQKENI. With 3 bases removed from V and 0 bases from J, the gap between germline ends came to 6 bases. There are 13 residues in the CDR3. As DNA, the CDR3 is TGTGCCAGCTCACCTGTAAACTCCTACGAGCAGTACTTC. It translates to CASSPVNSYEQYF.

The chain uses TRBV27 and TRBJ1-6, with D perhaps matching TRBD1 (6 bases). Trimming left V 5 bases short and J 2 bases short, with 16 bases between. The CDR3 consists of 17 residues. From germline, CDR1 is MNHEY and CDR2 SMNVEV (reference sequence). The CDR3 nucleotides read TGTGCCAGCAGTCCTCGGACAGCACTGCCCTATAATTCACCCCTCCACTTT. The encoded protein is CASSPRTALPYNSPLHF.